This is a list of T cell receptor beta chains from one sample in a study of early T cells in non-severe SARS-CoV-2 infection. TCRdb re-analysed the 5' RACE reads in MiXCR, keeping a single row per CDR3 protein. The sample has approximately 42,000 distinct CDR3 sequences, 6% to 7.5% seen once. Source material: whole blood. These receptors were collected from an adult who was a healthcare worker with PCR-confirmed SARS-CoV-2 infection or an uninfected control (not recorded which). Both conserved end residues are part of each CDR3. Fields, in order: J gene, clone size, V gene, D gene, CDR3 protein, CDR3 DNA. A D gene is named only where the DNA matches it firmly. For some rows the clone size is stated as once, few or many, or as a class when expanded; others skip it.

j_call: TRBJ2-5
clone_size: many
v_call: TRBV5-4
d_call: -
cdr3_aa: CASSLRTIQETQYF
cdr3_nt: TGTGCCAGCAGCTTGAGAACAATCCAAGAGACCCAGTACTTC

j_call: TRBJ1-4
clone_size: many
v_call: TRBV7-6
d_call: TRBD1
cdr3_aa: CASSPSQGGGVATNEKLFF
cdr3_nt: TGTGCCAGCAGCCCCTCCCAGGGGGGTGGTGTAGCAACTAATGAAAAACTGTTTTTT

j_call: TRBJ2-5
clone_size: many
v_call: TRBV2
d_call: -
cdr3_aa: CASRNGVQETQYF
cdr3_nt: TGTGCCAGCAGAAACGGGGTGCAAGAGACCCAGTACTTC

j_call: TRBJ2-7
clone_size: many
v_call: TRBV13
d_call: -
cdr3_aa: CASSRRSRRNYEQYF
cdr3_nt: TGTGCCAGCAGCAGAAGATCTAGGAGAAACTACGAGCAGTACTTC

j_call: TRBJ1-4
clone_size: few
v_call: TRBV5-1
d_call: TRBD1
cdr3_aa: CASSFGTGLSTNEKLFF
cdr3_nt: TGCGCCAGCAGCTTCGGGACAGGTCTTTCAACTAATGAAAAACTGTTTTTT

j_call: TRBJ1-2
clone_size: -
v_call: TRBV4-2
d_call: -
cdr3_aa: CASSQDVARGYTF
cdr3_nt: TGTGCCAGCAGCCAAGACGTGGCTCGGGGCTACACCTTC

j_call: TRBJ2-4
clone_size: -
v_call: TRBV20-1
d_call: -
cdr3_aa: CSAQTADLNIQYF
cdr3_nt: TGCAGTGCGCAGACAGCGGACTTGAACATTCAGTACTTC

j_call: TRBJ1-1
clone_size: -
v_call: TRBV18
d_call: -
cdr3_aa: CASSPPGARTEAFF
cdr3_nt: TGTGCCAGCTCACCACCGGGGGCGCGCACTGAAGCTTTCTTT

j_call: TRBJ2-2
clone_size: many
v_call: TRBV6-1
d_call: -
cdr3_aa: CASSEGMDTGELFF
cdr3_nt: TGTGCCAGCAGTGAAGGAATGGATACCGGGGAGCTGTTTTTT

j_call: TRBJ2-5
clone_size: many
v_call: TRBV4-3
d_call: -
cdr3_aa: CASSQDRLVGPSETQYF
cdr3_nt: TGCGCCAGCAGCCAAGATCGGTTGGTAGGACCGTCGGAGACCCAGTACTTC

j_call: TRBJ2-3
clone_size: -
v_call: TRBV6-5
d_call: TRBD2
cdr3_aa: CASSYRISGNTDTQYF
cdr3_nt: TGTGCCAGCAGTTACCGGATTAGCGGGAACACAGATACGCAGTATTTT

j_call: TRBJ1-1
clone_size: -
v_call: TRBV5-4
d_call: TRBD1
cdr3_aa: CASSPRGPDRVTEAFF
cdr3_nt: TGTGCCAGCAGCCCCAGGGGTCCGGACAGGGTCACTGAAGCTTTCTTT

j_call: TRBJ2-5
clone_size: -
v_call: TRBV5-1
d_call: TRBD1
cdr3_aa: CASSPGQGGGQETQYF
cdr3_nt: TGCGCCAGCAGCCCCGGACAGGGAGGAGGACAAGAGACCCAGTACTTC

j_call: TRBJ1-6
clone_size: few
v_call: TRBV7-2
d_call: TRBD1
cdr3_aa: CASSLGQGGSPLHF
cdr3_nt: TGTGCCAGCAGCTTAGGACAGGGGGGCTCACCCCTCCACTTT

j_call: TRBJ1-6
clone_size: few
v_call: TRBV6-5
d_call: TRBD1
cdr3_aa: CASLARGNSPLHF
cdr3_nt: TGTGCCAGCCTCGCCAGGGGGAATTCACCCCTCCACTTT

j_call: TRBJ2-3
clone_size: -
v_call: TRBV20-1
d_call: TRBD2
cdr3_aa: CSATLAGGPDTQYF
cdr3_nt: TGCAGTGCCACTCTAGCGGGGGGGCCAGATACGCAGTATTTT

j_call: TRBJ1-4
clone_size: many
v_call: TRBV4-1
d_call: -
cdr3_aa: CASSQGVREEKLFF
cdr3_nt: TGCGCCAGCAGCCAAGGCGTGAGGGAGGAAAAACTGTTTTTT

j_call: TRBJ2-1
clone_size: -
v_call: TRBV7-6
d_call: -
cdr3_aa: CASSIAPGPNEQFF
cdr3_nt: TGTGCCAGCAGCATCGCGCCAGGACCCAATGAGCAGTTCTTC

j_call: TRBJ2-3
clone_size: few
v_call: TRBV7-9
d_call: TRBD2
cdr3_aa: CASSLVAGLAGVDTQYF
cdr3_nt: TGTGCCAGCAGCTTAGTGGCGGGACTAGCGGGGGTGGATACGCAGTATTTT

j_call: TRBJ2-5
clone_size: many
v_call: TRBV7-8
d_call: TRBD2
cdr3_aa: CASRRAGQETQYF
cdr3_nt: TGTGCCAGCAGACGAGCGGGGCAAGAGACCCAGTACTTC

j_call: TRBJ1-5
clone_size: few
v_call: TRBV19
d_call: TRBD1
cdr3_aa: CASRVGQGNQPQHF
cdr3_nt: TGTGCCAGTAGAGTAGGACAGGGGAATCAGCCCCAGCATTTT

j_call: TRBJ2-2
clone_size: few
v_call: TRBV7-2
d_call: -
cdr3_aa: CASSLQEGGELFF
cdr3_nt: TGTGCCAGCAGCCTTCAGGAGGGCGGGGAGCTGTTTTTT

j_call: TRBJ2-5
clone_size: many
v_call: TRBV12-3/TRBV12-4
d_call: -
cdr3_aa: CASSPTPWRGETQYF
cdr3_nt: TGTGCCAGCAGTCCCACCCCTTGGAGGGGGGAGACCCAGTACTTC

j_call: TRBJ1-6
clone_size: many
v_call: TRBV4-1
d_call: -
cdr3_aa: CASSQDNRGAPLHF
cdr3_nt: TGCGCCAGCAGCCAAGATAATCGGGGGGCACCCCTCCACTTT

j_call: TRBJ2-2
clone_size: many
v_call: TRBV24-1
d_call: -
cdr3_aa: CATSGLNTGELFF
cdr3_nt: TGTGCCACCAGTGGCTTAAACACCGGGGAGCTGTTTTTT

j_call: TRBJ1-1
clone_size: many
v_call: TRBV18
d_call: -
cdr3_aa: CASSPNSDTEAFF
cdr3_nt: TGTGCCAGCTCACCAAATAGTGACACTGAAGCTTTCTTT

j_call: TRBJ1-3
clone_size: many
v_call: TRBV29-1
d_call: -
cdr3_aa: CSVEWVFSGNTIYF
cdr3_nt: TGCAGCGTTGAGTGGGTTTTCTCTGGAAACACCATATATTTT

j_call: TRBJ2-3
clone_size: many
v_call: TRBV10-3
d_call: TRBD1
cdr3_aa: CAISGTRGTGTRDTQYF
cdr3_nt: TGTGCCATCAGTGGGACGAGGGGGACAGGGACTCGAGATACGCAGTATTTT

j_call: TRBJ2-7
clone_size: many
v_call: TRBV7-4
d_call: TRBD1
cdr3_aa: CASSYRGPSCEQYF
cdr3_nt: TGTGCCAGCAGCTACAGGGGGCCTTCGTGCGAGCAGTACTTC

j_call: TRBJ1-1
clone_size: many
v_call: TRBV10-3
d_call: -
cdr3_aa: CAISETRQNTEAFF
cdr3_nt: TGTGCCATCAGTGAAACAAGACAGAACACTGAAGCTTTCTTT

j_call: TRBJ2-7
clone_size: -
v_call: TRBV18
d_call: -
cdr3_aa: CASSPLRTAYEQYF
cdr3_nt: TGTGCCAGCTCACCTCTTAGGACAGCCTACGAGCAGTACTTC

j_call: TRBJ2-7
clone_size: few
v_call: TRBV28
d_call: -
cdr3_aa: CASSLVVLRSSYEQYF
cdr3_nt: TGTGCCAGCAGTTTGGTCGTGCTCCGGAGCTCCTACGAGCAGTACTTC

j_call: TRBJ2-5
clone_size: few
v_call: TRBV12-3/TRBV12-4
d_call: TRBD2
cdr3_aa: CASSELAGVQETQYF
cdr3_nt: TGTGCCAGCAGTGAACTAGCGGGGGTACAAGAGACCCAGTACTTC

j_call: TRBJ2-6
clone_size: few
v_call: TRBV20-1
d_call: TRBD1
cdr3_aa: CSARGDSPSGANVLTF
cdr3_nt: TGCAGTGCTAGAGGGGACAGCCCCTCTGGGGCCAACGTCCTGACTTTC

j_call: TRBJ1-4
clone_size: few
v_call: TRBV6-1
d_call: TRBD1
cdr3_aa: CASSDGTENEKLFF
cdr3_nt: TGTGCCAGCAGTGATGGGACAGAAAATGAAAAACTGTTTTTT

j_call: TRBJ2-5
clone_size: -
v_call: TRBV7-2
d_call: -
cdr3_aa: CASSPGDTQETQYF
cdr3_nt: TGTGCCAGCAGCCCGGGGGACACCCAAGAGACCCAGTACTTC

j_call: TRBJ2-3
clone_size: many
v_call: TRBV9
d_call: -
cdr3_aa: CASSVAAGKGTDTQYF
cdr3_nt: TGTGCCAGCAGCGTAGCTGCGGGAAAGGGCACAGATACGCAGTATTTT

j_call: TRBJ2-1
clone_size: -
v_call: TRBV7-9
d_call: TRBD1
cdr3_aa: CASSSDRALYNEQFF
cdr3_nt: TGTGCCAGCAGCTCTGACAGGGCCCTCTACAATGAGCAGTTCTTC

j_call: TRBJ1-1
clone_size: many
v_call: TRBV2
d_call: -
cdr3_aa: CASSPGDGTEAFF
cdr3_nt: TGTGCCAGCAGTCCAGGGGATGGCACTGAAGCTTTCTTT

j_call: TRBJ2-2
clone_size: few
v_call: TRBV27
d_call: -
cdr3_aa: CASRQGGTGELFF
cdr3_nt: TGTGCCAGCAGGCAGGGTGGTACCGGGGAGCTGTTTTTT

j_call: TRBJ2-4
clone_size: -
v_call: TRBV7-2
d_call: TRBD2
cdr3_aa: CASSPWTSGGNIQYF
cdr3_nt: TGTGCCAGCAGCCCCTGGACTAGCGGGGGGAACATTCAGTACTTC

j_call: TRBJ2-7
clone_size: -
v_call: TRBV11-2
d_call: TRBD2
cdr3_aa: CASSRGTSGLSYEQYF
cdr3_nt: TGTGCCAGCAGTCGCGGGACTAGCGGCCTTTCCTACGAGCAGTACTTC

j_call: TRBJ2-7
clone_size: few
v_call: TRBV29-1
d_call: -
cdr3_aa: CSVETIWDEQYF
cdr3_nt: TGCAGCGTTGAGACCATTTGGGACGAGCAGTACTTC

j_call: TRBJ2-1
clone_size: many
v_call: TRBV12-5
d_call: TRBD1
cdr3_aa: CASGSQGQSSYNEQFF
cdr3_nt: TGTGCTAGTGGTTCACAGGGGCAGAGCTCCTACAATGAGCAGTTCTTC

j_call: TRBJ2-7
clone_size: -
v_call: TRBV6-5
d_call: -
cdr3_aa: CASRGVDRDEQYF
cdr3_nt: TGTGCCAGCAGGGGGGTAGATCGAGACGAGCAGTACTTC

j_call: TRBJ1-3
clone_size: few
v_call: TRBV5-6
d_call: -
cdr3_aa: CASSPTGRSGNTIYF
cdr3_nt: TGTGCCAGCAGCCCAACCGGACGCTCTGGAAACACCATATATTTT

j_call: TRBJ1-1
clone_size: medium-sized
v_call: TRBV7-6
d_call: -
cdr3_aa: CASSSPLRGQDTEAFF
cdr3_nt: TGTGCCAGCAGCTCCCCCCTCCGGGGGCAGGACACTGAAGCTTTCTTT

j_call: TRBJ1-4
clone_size: -
v_call: TRBV2
d_call: -
cdr3_aa: CASSDQGNEKLFF
cdr3_nt: TGTGCCAGCAGTGACCAGGGGAATGAAAAACTGTTTTTT

j_call: TRBJ2-7
clone_size: few
v_call: TRBV5-4
d_call: -
cdr3_aa: CASSLGLEQYF
cdr3_nt: TGTGCCAGCAGCTTGGGTCTCGAGCAGTACTTC

j_call: TRBJ1-4
clone_size: -
v_call: TRBV7-2
d_call: TRBD1
cdr3_aa: CASSRQPGQPTNEKLFF
cdr3_nt: TGTGCCAGCAGCCGCCAACCGGGACAGCCAACTAATGAAAAACTGTTTTTT

j_call: TRBJ2-1
clone_size: many
v_call: TRBV24-1
d_call: TRBD2
cdr3_aa: CATSDLRGDEQFF
cdr3_nt: TGTGCCACCAGTGATTTGCGGGGGGACGAGCAGTTCTTC

j_call: TRBJ2-2
clone_size: -
v_call: TRBV11-2
d_call: -
cdr3_aa: CASSLYEVGTGELFF
cdr3_nt: TGTGCCAGCAGCTTATATGAGGTCGGAACCGGGGAGCTGTTTTTT

j_call: TRBJ2-4
clone_size: -
v_call: TRBV6-1
d_call: TRBD1
cdr3_aa: CATGGQGAYIQYF
cdr3_nt: TGTGCCACAGGGGGTCAGGGGGCTTACATTCAGTACTTC

j_call: TRBJ2-7
clone_size: many
v_call: TRBV6-2/TRBV6-3
d_call: TRBD1
cdr3_aa: CASSSGTASSYEQYF
cdr3_nt: TGTGCCAGCAGTTCCGGGACAGCCAGCTCCTACGAGCAGTACTTC

j_call: TRBJ2-5
clone_size: many
v_call: TRBV12-3/TRBV12-4
d_call: TRBD1
cdr3_aa: CASSYRGETQYF
cdr3_nt: TGTGCCAGCAGTTACAGGGGGGAGACCCAGTACTTC

j_call: TRBJ2-3
clone_size: -
v_call: TRBV13
d_call: TRBD2
cdr3_aa: CASSARGANTDTQYF
cdr3_nt: TGTGCCAGCAGCGCGCGGGGGGCCAACACAGATACGCAGTATTTT

j_call: TRBJ2-3
clone_size: many
v_call: TRBV6-1
d_call: -
cdr3_aa: CASSVGRGVPSTDTQYF
cdr3_nt: TGTGCCAGCAGTGTGGGCAGGGGGGTTCCTAGCACAGATACGCAGTATTTT

j_call: TRBJ2-3
clone_size: few
v_call: TRBV11-2
d_call: -
cdr3_aa: CASSLGRNTDTQYF
cdr3_nt: TGTGCCAGCAGCTTGGGACGCAACACAGATACGCAGTATTTT

j_call: TRBJ1-6
clone_size: -
v_call: TRBV12-3/TRBV12-4
d_call: -
cdr3_aa: CASSEAAGSSYNSPLHF
cdr3_nt: TGTGCCAGCAGTGAAGCGGCAGGGAGCTCCTATAATTCACCCCTCCACTTT

j_call: TRBJ2-3
clone_size: -
v_call: TRBV4-1
d_call: -
cdr3_aa: CASSQWGGGTDTQYF
cdr3_nt: TGCGCCAGCAGCCAATGGGGCGGGGGCACAGATACGCAGTATTTT